This T cell receptor (beta chain) was sequenced during a study of blood T cell repertoires in COVID-19. The wider study: Some COVID-19 samples were acute and others convalescent; all came from the United States, Italy and Spain. Sources were T cells, B-cell-depleted T cells, or PBMCs; the material itself was cDNA or gDNA.

CDR3 length: 12 residues. Germline-derived CDR1 and CDR2 are MNHEY and SVGAGI. Trimming stripped 8 bases from V and 5 bases from J, with 12 bases between. This clone was observed a handful of times. Seattle patients were enrolled during active infection and followed longitudinally. As originally analysed: Amplified reference gene primers provided the basis for estimating nucleated cell counts. The table came from immunoSEQ multiplex PCR; TCRdb's copy has only in-frame clones and leaves some out. For V, J and clone size, that table is used; D and trimming come from the DNA. The data show 240,000 or so clones, 81% seen once.

This clonotype originated in a woman older than 75 with COVID-19, enrolled during active disease. The genes are TRBV6-5 and TRBJ1-1, with TRBD1 as a possible D gene (6 bases). Sequencing used peripheral blood. The CDR3 spells CASGGGWTEAFF. In DNA form, the CDR3 reads TGTGCCAGCGGGGGGGGCTGGACTGAAGCTTTCTTT.